This entry describes one TCR beta chain. Its antigen is not known. The data derive from a study of early T cells in non-severe SARS-CoV-2 infection. Turning to the study itself: The chains were unpaired, and the sequenced material was bulk RNA from unsorted whole blood. Study-level results: Private and CD4 specificities were missed by VDJdb matching, skewed to anti-spike CD8.

Individual cDNA molecules each received unique molecular identifiers attached to them. TCRdb processed the 5' RACE reads anew with MiXCR; each CDR3 protein has one entry. The sample carries roughly 80,000 distinct CDR3 sequences, roughly 12% recorded once. J gave up 3 bases and V 5 bases, and 3 bases lay outside the gene matches. The CDR3 runs to 14 residues. Germline V gives CDR1 MNHNY, CDR2 SVGAGI (reference sequence). The sequencing used whole blood, collected at baseline. The chain employs TRBV6-6 and TRBJ2-5; 10 nucleotides line up with TRBD2. This sequence originates from an adult who was a healthcare worker with PCR-confirmed SARS-CoV-2 infection or an uninfected control (not recorded which). CDR3 DNA sequence: TGTGCCAGCAGTAGGACTAGCGGAAAAGAGACCCAGTACTTC. Its translation: CASSRTSGKETQYF.